This T cell receptor beta chain comes out of a study of OX40 agonist ivuxolimab in advanced cancers. At the level of the whole study: The costimulatory receptor OX40 (CD134) was targeted by ivuxolimab, a fully human IgG2 agonistic monoclonal antibody. Intravenous ivuxolimab was administered to patients every 2 weeks at six dose levels: 0.01, 0.1, 0.3, 1.5, 3 and 10 mg/kg. Of the roughly 51 patients in dose escalation, 19 had hepatocellular carcinoma, about 15 had melanoma, 9 had renal cell carcinoma and 9 had head and neck cancer. The dose-escalation cohort was about 83% male with a mean age of approximately 60 years, ranging from roughly 23 to 79. Patients were allowed to have had prior anti-PD-1, anti-PD-L1 or anti-CTLA-4 therapy, and around 43% of the dose-escalation patients had been treated with checkpoint inhibitors. Three dose-escalation patients achieved partial responses, one with hepatocellular carcinoma and two with cutaneous melanoma. The point of sequencing TCRbeta in the periphery was to test whether ivuxolimab changed TCR sequence diversity and drove clonal T-cell expansion. The paper describes the monotherapy dose-escalation part (N ≈ 49 patients) of the phase I trial of ivuxolimab.

The paper's findings and limits, for the study overall: At doses of 0.1 to 3.0 mg/kg, clonal expansion of both CD4+ and CD8+ T cells in blood was seen between baseline and week 6. After ivuxolimab, CD8+ T cells had more expanded clones than CD4+ T cells on average. Low levels of normalized T-cell clonal expansion were also shown by some nonresponding patients. In partial responders in the 0.1-3.0 mg/kg groups, normalized peripheral clonal expansion was found to be among the lowest, especially among CD8+ T cells. Antigen specificity was not determined for the clonally expanded peripheral T cells.

The trial excluded patients who had a history of autoimmune disease or who were on systemic immunosuppression. Peripheral blood for TCR sequencing was drawn from every dose cohort at baseline, at cycle 4 day 1 and at cycle 7 day 1. The samples were drawn from a first-in-human, open-label, multicenter phase I dose-escalation trial of ivuxolimab. Adults with locally advanced or metastatic melanoma, renal cell, hepatocellular, or head and neck squamous cell carcinoma were enrolled in the trial. CD4+ and CD8+ T cells were sorted separately from peripheral blood before TCR sequencing. Genomic DNA was isolated from the sorted cells so that the TCRbeta CDR3 region could be sequenced. TCRbeta CDR3 regions were sequenced using the immunoSEQ Assay. TCRdb mirrors the immuneACCESS table, restricted to in-frame sequences. Some clones are absent from its copies; in checked studies, under half trace to an unresolved V gene, and the reason for the others is unknown. Recorded for this sample are under 50,000 clones; around 82% of them occurred a single time. Approximately 7.3% of the sample is in the top ten clones.

As concerns this clone: Its antigen remains unidentified. No base quality information exists; no much larger clone differs at one position.

Spanning cysteine to phenylalanine, the CDR3 consists of 13 amino acids. Left in the record is the CDR3 DNA by itself, 39 bases read in frame from the first base. Relative to germline, V is 2 bases shorter and J is 1 base shorter, with 9 bases between their ends. The germline V gene encodes CDR1 GTSNPN and CDR2 SVGIG (reference sequence). The rearranged segments are TRBV30 and TRBJ2-7; the D gene remains uncertain. This sequence originates from an adult with an advanced solid tumor such as melanoma, head and neck, liver or kidney cancer. Sequencing used CD4+ or CD8+ T cells sorted from blood, obtained in a trial of the OX40 agonist ivuxolimab. The nucleotide sequence reads as follows: TGTGCCTGGAGTTTCGGGTTTTCCTACGAGCAGTACTTC. It codes for CAWSFGFSYEQYF.